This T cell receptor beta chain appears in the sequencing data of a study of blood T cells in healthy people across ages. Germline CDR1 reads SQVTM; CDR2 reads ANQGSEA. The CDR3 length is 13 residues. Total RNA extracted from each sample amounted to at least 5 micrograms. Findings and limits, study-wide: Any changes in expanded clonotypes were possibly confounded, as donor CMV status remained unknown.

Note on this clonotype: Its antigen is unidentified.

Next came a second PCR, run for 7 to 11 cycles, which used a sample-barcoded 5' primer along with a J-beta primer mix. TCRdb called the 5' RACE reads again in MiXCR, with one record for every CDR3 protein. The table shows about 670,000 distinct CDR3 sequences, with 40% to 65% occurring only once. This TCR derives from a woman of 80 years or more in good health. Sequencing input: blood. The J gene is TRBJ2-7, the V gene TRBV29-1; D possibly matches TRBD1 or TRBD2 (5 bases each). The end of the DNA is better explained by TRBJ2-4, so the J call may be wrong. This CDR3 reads CSVELDRGDIQYF. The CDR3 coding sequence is TGCAGCGTTGAACTCGACAGAGGGGACATTCAGTACTTC.